This T cell receptor beta chain was identified in a study of T-cell reconstitution after alpha-beta-depleted transplantation in children. Whole-study results and caveats: Fresh T-cell production supplied most of the T-cell counts and diversity seen one year after transplant. For some patients, TCRbeta diversity was high at day 60 because of recipient T cells and thymic progenitors that survived. Two months or so post-transplant, alpha-beta T cells reportedly derived from several hundred expanded graft clones.

The CDR3 totals 14 residues. Germline CDR1 is DFQATT and CDR2 is SNEGSKA (reference sequence). The V and J ends lost 0 bases and 4 bases respectively, with 10 bases between them. The library targeted TCRbeta and was prepared with unique molecular identifiers. TCRdb processed the PCR reads anew with MiXCR; each CDR3 protein has one entry. The sample lists 530,000 or so distinct CDR3 sequences, approximately 30% occurring once. Points on this clonotype: Its target is unknown.

The sequence was obtained from a boy less than two years old with Wiskott-Aldrich syndrome, due to receive a stem cell transplant. The material sequenced was PBMCs, taken before TCRalphabeta/CD19-depleted stem cell transplant. The V gene is TRBV20-1, the J gene TRBJ1-5; perhaps TRBD1 as D (6 bases). Written as DNA, the CDR3 is TGCAGTGCTAGAGACAGGGGCCTAAATCAGCCCCAGCATTTT. Protein product: CSARDRGLNQPQHF.